This passage covers 18 T cell receptor beta chains from one sample sequenced in a study of blood T cell repertoires in COVID-19. Method: immunoSEQ multiplex PCR; TCRdb's copy keeps in-frame clones and lacks some. The table has 150,000 to 200,000 clones, around 81% seen once. The source material was peripheral blood. Receptors were obtained from a woman of 80 years or more with COVID-19, enrolled during active disease.

This clone occurred once. The genes are TRBV2 and TRBJ2-7; D perhaps matches TRBD2 (6 bases). Trimming removed 3 bases at V and 1 base at J, with 7 bases between. This CDR3 has 13 residues. Germline lookup yields CDR1 SNHLY and CDR2 FYNNEI. The CDR3 DNA is TGTGCCAGCAGTGAGGGACTGTCCTACGAGCAGTACTTC. It specifies CASSEGLSYEQYF.

The chain combines TRBV2 with TRBJ2-5; D possibly corresponds to TRBD2 (6 bases). V lost 6 bases and J lost 1, with 15 bases in between. The germline V gene encodes CDR1 SNHLY and CDR2 FYNNEI. This CDR3 comprises 15 residues. The DNA of the CDR3 is TGTGCCAGCAGCGGTACCGGGAGTAGCCAAGAGACCCAGTACTTC. Translating it yields CASSGTGSSQETQYF.

The CDR3 DNA follows: TGTGCCAGCTCACCTATGGGACTAGCGGAAGTCCGAGCGGAGACCCAGTACTTC. Protein sequence: CASSPMGLAEVRAETQYF. The rearrangement links TRBV18 to TRBJ2-5; the match to TRBD2 covers 11 bases. This CDR3 is built from 18 residues. The trim removed 3 bases at V and 5 bases at J, leaving 14 bases unmatched. CDR1 is KGHSH, CDR2 LQKENI, per germline. Filled out from reference TRBV18 and TRBJ2-5, the complete variable domain reads NAGVMQNPRHLVRRRGQEARLRCSPMKGHSHVYWYRQLPEEGLKFMVYLQKENIIDESGMPKERFSAEFPKEGPSILRIQQVVRGDSAAYFCASSPMGLAEVRAETQYFGPGTRLLVL.

This clone was observed once. The rearrangement joins TRBV11-3 to TRBJ1-2, with D perhaps matching TRBD1 (5 bases). V dropped 5 bases and J dropped 10 bases, with 26 bases sitting between them. This CDR3 spans 16 amino acids. Germline CDR1 and CDR2: SGHNT and YENEEA. CDR3 loop: CASSPGQGVLEGDYTF. The CDR3 bases are TGTGCCAGCAGCCCCGGCCAGGGCGTTCTGGAAGGTGACTACACCTTC.

The CDR3 nucleotides read TGTGCCATCAGTGAGTCCAACACCGGGGAGAACACTGAAGCTTTCTTT. This encodes CAISESNTGENTEAFF. V and J are TRBV10-3 and TRBJ1-1, with D unclear. The V end lost 0 bases, the J end lost 1 base, and 12 bases lay between the germline ends. CDR3 length: 16 residues. The germline V gene encodes CDR1 ENHRY and CDR2 SYGVKD.

This clone was found once. V usage is TRBV7-2 and J usage is TRBJ2-1; tentative D call: TRBD2 (6 bases). V gave up 4 bases and J gave up 9 bases, with 13 bases separating them. Germline V gene data show CDR1 as SGHTA and CDR2 as FQGNSA. The CDR3 has 13 residues. The CDR3 is CASSWGEYGEQFF. The CDR3 bases are TGTGCCAGCAGCTGGGGGGAATACGGTGAGCAGTTCTTC.

V is TRBV5-1 and J is TRBJ2-7; 7 bases fit TRBD2. Trimming removed 0 bases from V and 2 bases from J; junction bases left unmatched: 5. CDR3 size: 15 residues. The germline V gene has CDR1 SGHRS and CDR2 YFSETQ. The CDR3 DNA follows: TGCGCCAGCAGCTTGGAGACGGGGGGACCCTACGAGCAGTACTTC. This codes for CASSLETGGPYEQYF. The full variable domain, rest sourced from reference TRBV5-1 and TRBJ2-7, is KAGVTQTPRYLIKTRGQQVTLSCSPISGHRSVSWYQQTPGQGLQFLFEYFSETQRNKGNFPGRFSGRQFSNSRSEMNVSTLELGDSALYLCASSLETGGPYEQYFGPGTRLTVT.

The CDR3 DNA sequence: TGTGCCAGCAGCGCACAGGGCTCCTACGAGCAGTACTTC. Translation gives CASSAQGSYEQYF. This chain connects TRBV28 to TRBJ2-7; tentative D call: TRBD1 (6 bases). Germline V lookup: CDR1 MDHEN, CDR2 SYDVKM. CDR3 length equals 13 residues. V dropped 6 bases and J dropped 0 bases, with 9 bases sitting between them.

Many counts were recorded for this clone. The CDR3 sequence: CASSLAHSETQETQYF. The CDR3 region has the DNA TGTGCCAGCAGCTTAGCGCATAGCGAGACCCAAGAGACCCAGTACTTC. This chain links TRBV7-9 with TRBJ2-5; weak D call: TRBD2 (5 bases). Germline V gene lookup returns CDR1 SEHNR and CDR2 FQNEAQ (reference sequence). Trimming cost V 0 bases and J 1 base, with 12 bases left between them. The CDR3 has 16 amino acids. Together with reference TRBV7-9 and TRBJ2-5, the CDR3 gives the full variable domain: DTGVSQNPRHKITKRGQNVTFRCDPISEHNRLYWYRQTLGQGPEFLTYFQNEAQLEKSRLLSDRFSAERPKGSFSTLEIQRTEQGDSAMYLCASSLAHSETQETQYFGPGTRLLVL.

The chain uses TRBV6-5 and TRBJ1-2; D call uncertain. Per germline, CDR1 MNHEY and CDR2 SVGAGI. The CDR3 runs to 11 residues. V dropped 6 bases and J dropped 2 bases, with 4 bases sitting between them. CDR3 sequence reads: CASRQNYGYTF. The DNA of the CDR3 is TGTGCCAGCAGACAGAACTATGGCTACACCTTC.

The V and J genes are TRBV7-6 and TRBJ2-1; 9 nucleotides line up with TRBD2. Per the germline V gene, CDR1 is SGHVS and CDR2 is FNYEAQ. J was trimmed by 7 bases and V by 10 bases; bases with no gene match: 8. The CDR3 is 13 amino acids. The CDR3 is CAIGGRAWNEQFF. CDR3 coding DNA: TGTGCCATTGGCGGGAGGGCCTGGAATGAGCAGTTCTTC.

This chain uses TRBV15 with TRBJ2-6; TRBD1 aligns across 9 bases. Unmatched junction bases numbered 6, after V lost 3 bases and J lost 0 bases. This CDR3 contains 18 residues. CDR1 and CDR2 from the germline V gene are LNHNV and YYDKDF (reference sequence). CDR3 nucleotide sequence: TGTGCCACCAGCAGCCGGGACAGGGAAATCTCTGGGGCCAACGTCCTGACTTTC. It specifies CATSSRDREISGANVLTF. Looking up the rest from reference TRBV15 and TRBJ2-6 gives the full variable domain: DAMVIQNPRYQVTQFGKPVTLSCSQTLNHNVMYWYQQKSSQAPKLLFHYYDKDFNNEADTPDNFQSRRPNTSFCFLDIRSPGLGDTAMYLCATSSRDREISGANVLTFGAGSRLTVL.

The chain links TRBV27 to TRBJ2-7; possible D gene TRBD1, 6 bases. V was cut by 3 bases and J by 0 bases, with 15 bases left in between. Germline values: CDR1 MNHEY, CDR2 SMNVEV (reference sequence). The CDR3 is 16 amino acids. The CDR3 loop is CASSFTGNRGSYEQYF. The CDR3 nucleotides are TGTGCCAGCAGTTTTACAGGGAATAGGGGCTCCTACGAGCAGTACTTC.

The J gene is TRBJ1-2, the V gene TRBV12-3 or TRBV12-4; TRBD1 is a possible D gene (5 bases). The length of the CDR3 is 13 residues. Trimming took off 6 bases at V and 4 bases at J, with 12 bases between the two ends. CDR3 coding DNA: TGTGCCAGCAGCGAAGGGGTCCTCTATGGCTACACCTTC. This sequence encodes CASSEGVLYGYTF.

This sequence joins TRBV27 and TRBJ1-3, with 11 nucleotides matching TRBD1. This CDR3 has 15 amino acids. V trimming: 4 bases; J trimming: 4 bases; junction bases outside the gene matches: 3. Germline-derived CDR1 and CDR2 are MNHEY and SMNVEV (reference sequence). CDR3 DNA sequence: TGTGCCAGCAGTTCGGACAGGGGGCGAGGAAACACCATATATTTT. Amino acids: CASSSDRGRGNTIYF.

This clone was detected once. The chain is built from TRBV9 and TRBJ1-2, with TRBD1 identical over 8 bases. The J segment lost 4 bases and the V segment lost 4 bases, leaving 12 bases of the junction unmatched. Germline CDR1 is SGDLS and CDR2 is YYNGEE. The CDR3 extends over 16 amino acids. The CDR3 region has the DNA TGTGCCAGCAGCTATCAGGACAGGGCCGGAACCTATGGCTACACCTTC. It is translated as CASSYQDRAGTYGYTF.

V is TRBV3-1 (or the pseudogene TRBV3-2) and J is TRBJ1-3; D gene uncertain. This CDR3 region has 15 residues. V gave up 6 bases and J gave up 0 bases, with 12 bases separating them. Germline V gene sequence: CDR1 LGHDT, CDR2 YNNKEL (reference sequence). The CDR3 here is CASSPDSFSGNTIYF. CDR3 DNA: TGTGCCAGCAGTCCGGACTCTTTCTCTGGAAACACCATATATTTT.

V gene TRBV11-2 combines with J gene TRBJ1-1; D call uncertain. Germline V gene sequence: CDR1 SGHAT, CDR2 FQNNGV. V lost 5 bases, J lost 11 bases, and 18 bases lay in between. The CDR3 spans 13 residues. CDR3 DNA sequence: TGTGCCAGCAGCCTTGGTTTCCAGGTCCCGGCTTTCTTT. Residues: CASSLGFQVPAFF.